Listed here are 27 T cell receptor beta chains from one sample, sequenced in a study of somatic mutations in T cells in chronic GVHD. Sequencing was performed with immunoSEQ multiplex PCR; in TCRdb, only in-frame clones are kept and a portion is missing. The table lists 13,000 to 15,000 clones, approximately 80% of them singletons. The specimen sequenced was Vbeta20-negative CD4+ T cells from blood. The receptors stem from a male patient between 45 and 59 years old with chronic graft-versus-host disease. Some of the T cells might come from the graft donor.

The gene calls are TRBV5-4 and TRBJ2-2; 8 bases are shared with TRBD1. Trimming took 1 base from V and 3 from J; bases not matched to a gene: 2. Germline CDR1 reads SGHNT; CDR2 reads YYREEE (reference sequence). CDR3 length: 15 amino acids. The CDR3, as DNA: TGTGCCAGCAGCTTGAACAGGGGGGACACCGGGGAGCTGTTTTTT. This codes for CASSLNRGDTGELFF.

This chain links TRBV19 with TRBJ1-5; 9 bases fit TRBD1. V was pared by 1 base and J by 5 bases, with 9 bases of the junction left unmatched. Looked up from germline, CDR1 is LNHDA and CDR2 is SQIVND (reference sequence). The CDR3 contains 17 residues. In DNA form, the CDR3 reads TGTGCCAGTAGTATAGGGGAAGGACAGGGGCCTTATCAGCCCCAGCATTTT. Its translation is CASSIGEGQGPYQPQHF. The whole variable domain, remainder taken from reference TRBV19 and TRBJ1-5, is DGGITQSPKYLFRKEGQNVTLSCEQNLNHDAMYWYRQDPGQGLRLIYYSQIVNDFQKGDIAEGYSVSREKKESFPLTVTSAQKNPTAFYLCASSIGEGQGPYQPQHFGDGTRLSIL.

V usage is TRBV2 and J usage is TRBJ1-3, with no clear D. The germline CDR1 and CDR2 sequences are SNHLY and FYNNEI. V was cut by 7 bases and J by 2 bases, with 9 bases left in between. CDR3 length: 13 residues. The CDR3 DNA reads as TGTGCCAGCATGAGCATCCCTGGAAACACCATATATTTT. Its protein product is CASMSIPGNTIYF.

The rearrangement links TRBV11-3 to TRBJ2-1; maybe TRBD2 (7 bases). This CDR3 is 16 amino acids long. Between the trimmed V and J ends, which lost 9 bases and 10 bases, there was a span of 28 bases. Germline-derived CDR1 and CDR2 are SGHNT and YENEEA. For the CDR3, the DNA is TGTGCCAGTAGCCATTCTCGGGGGGCGGGCGGGCGAGAGCAGTTCTTC. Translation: CASSHSRGAGGREQFF. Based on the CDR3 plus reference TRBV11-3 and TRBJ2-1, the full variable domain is EAGVVQSPRYKIIEKKQPVAFWCNPISGHNTLYWYLQNLGQGPELLIRYENEEAVDDSQLPKDRFSAERLKGVDSTLKIQPAELGDSAVYLCASSHSRGAGGREQFFGPGTRLTVL.

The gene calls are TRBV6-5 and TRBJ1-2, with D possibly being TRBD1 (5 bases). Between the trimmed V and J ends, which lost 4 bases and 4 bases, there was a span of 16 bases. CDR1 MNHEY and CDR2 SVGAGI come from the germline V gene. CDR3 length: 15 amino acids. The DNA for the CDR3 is TGTGCCAGCAGTTCAGACGGGCTTAGGGGCTATGGCTACACCTTC. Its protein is CASSSDGLRGYGYTF.

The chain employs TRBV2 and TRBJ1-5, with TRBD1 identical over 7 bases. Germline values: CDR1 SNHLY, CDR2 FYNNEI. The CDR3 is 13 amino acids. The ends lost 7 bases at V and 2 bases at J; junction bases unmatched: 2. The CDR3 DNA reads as TGTGCCAGCAACGGACAGGGCAATCAGCCCCAGCATTTT. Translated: CASNGQGNQPQHF.

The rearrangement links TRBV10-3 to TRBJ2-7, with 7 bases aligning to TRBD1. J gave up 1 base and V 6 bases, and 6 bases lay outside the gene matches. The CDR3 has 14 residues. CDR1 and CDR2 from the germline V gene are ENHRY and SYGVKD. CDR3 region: CAIRRQGDSYEQYF. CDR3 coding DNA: TGTGCCATCAGAAGACAGGGAGATTCCTACGAGCAGTACTTC.

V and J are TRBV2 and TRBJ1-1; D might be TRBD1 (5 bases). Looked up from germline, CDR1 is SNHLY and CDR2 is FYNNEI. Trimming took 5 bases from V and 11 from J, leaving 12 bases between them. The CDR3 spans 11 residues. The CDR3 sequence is CASSSLGGAFF. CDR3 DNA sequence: TGTGCCAGCAGTTCTTTGGGGGGGGCTTTCTTT.

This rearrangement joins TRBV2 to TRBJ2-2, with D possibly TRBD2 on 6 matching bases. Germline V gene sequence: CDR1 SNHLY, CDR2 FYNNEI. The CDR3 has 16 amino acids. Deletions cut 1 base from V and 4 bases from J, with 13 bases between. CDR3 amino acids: CASSEEAGRGTGELFF. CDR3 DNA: TGTGCCAGCAGTGAAGAGGCGGGACGGGGCACCGGGGAGCTGTTTTTT. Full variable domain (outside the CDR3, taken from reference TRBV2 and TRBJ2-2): EPEVTQTPSHQVTQMGQEVILRCVPISNHLYFYWYRQILGQKVEFLVSFYNNEISEKSEIFDDQFSVERPDGSNFTLKIRSTKLEDSAMYFCASSEEAGRGTGELFFGEGSRLTVL.

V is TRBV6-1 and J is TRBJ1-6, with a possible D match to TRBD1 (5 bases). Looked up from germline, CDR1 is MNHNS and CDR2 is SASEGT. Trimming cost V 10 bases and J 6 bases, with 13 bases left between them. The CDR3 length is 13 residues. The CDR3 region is CAIRVGPNSPLHF. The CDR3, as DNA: TGTGCCATCCGCGTGGGGCCTAATTCACCCCTCCACTTT.

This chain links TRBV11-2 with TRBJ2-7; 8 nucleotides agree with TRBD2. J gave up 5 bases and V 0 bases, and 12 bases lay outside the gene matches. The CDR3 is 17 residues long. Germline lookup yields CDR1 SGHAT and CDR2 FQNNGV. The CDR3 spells CASSLDALAVFQNEQYF. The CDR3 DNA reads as TGTGCCAGCAGCTTAGATGCACTAGCGGTTTTTCAGAACGAGCAGTACTTC.

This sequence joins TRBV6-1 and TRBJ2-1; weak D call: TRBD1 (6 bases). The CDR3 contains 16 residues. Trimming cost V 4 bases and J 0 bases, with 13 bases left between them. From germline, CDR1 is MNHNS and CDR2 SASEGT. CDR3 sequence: CASSATGQSSYNEQFF. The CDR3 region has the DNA TGTGCCAGCAGTGCCACAGGGCAGAGCTCCTACAATGAGCAGTTCTTC.

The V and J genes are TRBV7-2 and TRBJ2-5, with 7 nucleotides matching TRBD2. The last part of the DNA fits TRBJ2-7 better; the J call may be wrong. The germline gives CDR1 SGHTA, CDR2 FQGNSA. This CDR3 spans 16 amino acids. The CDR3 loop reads CASSLEGASGSYEQYF. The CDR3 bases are TGTGCCAGCAGCTTAGAAGGGGCTAGCGGCTCCTACGAGCAGTACTTC.

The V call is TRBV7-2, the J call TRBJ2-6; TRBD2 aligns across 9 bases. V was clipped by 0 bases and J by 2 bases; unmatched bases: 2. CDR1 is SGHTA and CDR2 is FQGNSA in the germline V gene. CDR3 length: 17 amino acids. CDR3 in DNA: TGTGCCAGCAGCTTAGCTAGCGGGAGTACTGGGGCCAACGTCCTGACTTTC. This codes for CASSLASGSTGANVLTF.

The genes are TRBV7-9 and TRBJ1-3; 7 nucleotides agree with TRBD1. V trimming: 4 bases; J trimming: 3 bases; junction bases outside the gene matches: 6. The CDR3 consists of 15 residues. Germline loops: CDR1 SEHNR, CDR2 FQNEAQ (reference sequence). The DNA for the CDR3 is TGTGCCAGCAGCTCCCTACAGGGGAATGGAAACACCATATATTTT. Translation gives CASSSLQGNGNTIYF.

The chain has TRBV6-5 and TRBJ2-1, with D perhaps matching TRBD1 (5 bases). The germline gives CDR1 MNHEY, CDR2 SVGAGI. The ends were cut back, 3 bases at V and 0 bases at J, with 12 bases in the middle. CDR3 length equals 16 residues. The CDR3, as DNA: TGTGCCAGCAGTTATTTAGGGGCCAGCTCCTACAATGAGCAGTTCTTC. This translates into CASSYLGASSYNEQFF.

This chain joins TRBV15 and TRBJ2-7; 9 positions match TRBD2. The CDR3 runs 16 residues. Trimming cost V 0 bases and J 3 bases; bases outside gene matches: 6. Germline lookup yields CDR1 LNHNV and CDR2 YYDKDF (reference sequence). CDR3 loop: CATSRDSAGGLYEQYF. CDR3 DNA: TGTGCCACCAGCAGAGATAGCGCGGGAGGGCTCTACGAGCAGTACTTC.

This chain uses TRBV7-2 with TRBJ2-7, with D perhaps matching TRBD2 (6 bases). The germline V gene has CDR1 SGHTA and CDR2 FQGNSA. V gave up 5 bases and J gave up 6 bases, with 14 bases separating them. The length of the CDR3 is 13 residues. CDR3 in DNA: TGTGCCAGCAGCCCTCATACTAGCCGCGAGCAGTACTTC. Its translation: CASSPHTSREQYF.

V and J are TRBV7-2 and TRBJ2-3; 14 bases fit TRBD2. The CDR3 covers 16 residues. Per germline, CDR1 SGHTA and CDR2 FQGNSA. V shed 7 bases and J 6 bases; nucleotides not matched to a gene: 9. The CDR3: CASTYGLAGGYDTQYF. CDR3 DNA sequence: TGTGCCAGCACCTACGGACTAGCGGGAGGATACGATACGCAGTATTTT.

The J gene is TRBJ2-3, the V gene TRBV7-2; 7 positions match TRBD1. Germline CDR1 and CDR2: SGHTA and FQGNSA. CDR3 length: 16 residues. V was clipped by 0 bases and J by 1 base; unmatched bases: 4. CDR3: CASSLAGGAGTDTQYF. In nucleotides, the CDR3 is TGTGCCAGCAGCTTAGCAGGGGGCGCCGGCACAGATACGCAGTATTTT.

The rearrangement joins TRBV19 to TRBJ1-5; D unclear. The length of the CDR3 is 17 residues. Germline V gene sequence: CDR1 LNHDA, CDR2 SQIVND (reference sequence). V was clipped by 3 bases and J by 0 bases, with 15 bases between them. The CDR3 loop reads CASSIFLTGTSNQPQHF. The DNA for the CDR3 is TGTGCCAGTAGTATTTTTTTGACGGGTACTAGCAATCAGCCCCAGCATTTT.

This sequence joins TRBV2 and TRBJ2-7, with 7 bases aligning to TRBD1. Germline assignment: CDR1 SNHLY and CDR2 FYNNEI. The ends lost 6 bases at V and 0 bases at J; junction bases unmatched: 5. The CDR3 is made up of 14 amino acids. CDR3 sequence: CASRGDRTSYEQYF. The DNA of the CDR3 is TGTGCCAGCAGGGGGGACAGAACCTCCTACGAGCAGTACTTC.

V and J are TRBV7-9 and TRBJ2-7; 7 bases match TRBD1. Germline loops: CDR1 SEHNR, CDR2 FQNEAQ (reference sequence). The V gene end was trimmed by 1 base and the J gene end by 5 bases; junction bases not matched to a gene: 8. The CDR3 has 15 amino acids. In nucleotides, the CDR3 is TGTGCCAGCAGCTTAGACCTCGGTGACAGGGACGAGCAGTACTTC. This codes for CASSLDLGDRDEQYF.

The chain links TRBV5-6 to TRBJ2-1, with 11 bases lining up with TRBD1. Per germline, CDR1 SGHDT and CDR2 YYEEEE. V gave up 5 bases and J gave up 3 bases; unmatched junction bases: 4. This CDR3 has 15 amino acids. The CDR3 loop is CASRTGTGGYNEQFF. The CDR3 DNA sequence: TGTGCCAGCAGGACCGGGACAGGGGGCTACAATGAGCAGTTCTTC.

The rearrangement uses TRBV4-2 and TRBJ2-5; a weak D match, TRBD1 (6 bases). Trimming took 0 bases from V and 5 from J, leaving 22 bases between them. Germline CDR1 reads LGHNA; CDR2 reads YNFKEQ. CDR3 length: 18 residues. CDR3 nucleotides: TGTGCCAGCAGCCAAGATCGAAGAGGGGGACCTAAACGGGAGACCCAGTACTTC. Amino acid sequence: CASSQDRRGGPKRETQYF.

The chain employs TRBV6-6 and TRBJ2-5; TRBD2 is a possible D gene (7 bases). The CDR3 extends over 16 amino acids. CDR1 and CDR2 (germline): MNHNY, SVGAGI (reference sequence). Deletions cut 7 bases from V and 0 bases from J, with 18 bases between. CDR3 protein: CASTSGGGKYQETQYF. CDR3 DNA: TGTGCCAGCACCTCGGGGGGCGGGAAGTACCAAGAGACCCAGTACTTC.

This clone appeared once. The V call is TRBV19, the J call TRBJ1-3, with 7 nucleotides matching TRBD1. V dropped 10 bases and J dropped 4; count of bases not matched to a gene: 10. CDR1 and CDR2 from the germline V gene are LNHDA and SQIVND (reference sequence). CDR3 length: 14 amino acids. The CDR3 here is CAIADRERGNTIYF. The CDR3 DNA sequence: TGTGCCATCGCCGACAGGGAGAGAGGAAACACCATATATTTT.